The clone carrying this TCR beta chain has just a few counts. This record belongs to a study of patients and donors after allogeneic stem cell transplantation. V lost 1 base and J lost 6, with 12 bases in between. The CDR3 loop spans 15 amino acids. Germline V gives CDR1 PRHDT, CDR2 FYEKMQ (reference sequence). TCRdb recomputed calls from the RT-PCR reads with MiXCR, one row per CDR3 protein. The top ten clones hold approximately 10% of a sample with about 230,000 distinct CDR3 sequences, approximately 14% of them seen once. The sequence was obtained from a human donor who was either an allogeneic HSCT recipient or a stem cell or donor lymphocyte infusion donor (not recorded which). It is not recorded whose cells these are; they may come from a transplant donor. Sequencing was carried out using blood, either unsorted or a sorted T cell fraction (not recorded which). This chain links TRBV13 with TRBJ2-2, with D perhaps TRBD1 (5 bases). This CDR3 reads CASSLVPRAAGELFF. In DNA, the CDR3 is TGTGCCAGCAGCTTAGTACCCAGGGCCGCCGGGGAGCTGTTTTTT.